This paragraph covers one TCR beta chain sequence. Its antigen is undetermined. The sample belongs to a study of beta chain features in type 1 diabetes. Sorting with CD45RO/CCR7/CD25/CD127/CD95/CD27 yielded naive, central memory, regulatory and stem-like memory CD4+ cells. Findings and limits, study-wide: The study found that naive, central memory and Treg TCRB repertoires appeared more similar in patients than in healthy donors. Within each of all four CD4+ subsets, Type 1 diabetes patients had TCRB CDR3s that were moderately but significantly shorter.

Germline CDR1 and CDR2: SGHDT and YYEEEE. This CDR3 has 16 amino acids. With 5 bases clipped from V and 2 bases from J, the junction kept 12 bases outside the gene matches. Expressed TCRB transcripts were sequenced because the isolated RNA had all been reverse transcribed beforehand. Naive, central memory and regulatory T cell samples yielded around 3.4 million reads on average. Clones were sequenced by immunoSEQ multiplex PCR, and TCRdb holds only the in-frame ones, with some missing. The sample lists roughly 700,000 clones; 13% were seen once. The chain employs TRBV5-6 and TRBJ2-5; 7 nucleotides agree with TRBD2. Specimen: naive CD4+ T cells from blood. This receptor was obtained from a young man with type 1 diabetes. Written as DNA, the CDR3 is TGTGCCAGCAGACGAGCGGCGGGACTAACACAAGAGACCCAGTACTTC. This translates into CASRRAAGLTQETQYF.